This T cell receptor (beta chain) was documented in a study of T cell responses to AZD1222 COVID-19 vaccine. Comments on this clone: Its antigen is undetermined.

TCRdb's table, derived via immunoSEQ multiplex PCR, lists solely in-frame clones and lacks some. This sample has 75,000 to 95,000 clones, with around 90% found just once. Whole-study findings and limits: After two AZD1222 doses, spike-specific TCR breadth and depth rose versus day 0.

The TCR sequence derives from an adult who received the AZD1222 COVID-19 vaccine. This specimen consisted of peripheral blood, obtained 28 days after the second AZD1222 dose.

CDR3 sequence reads: CASSVAHSNEKLFF. The DNA for the CDR3 is TGTGCCAGCAGTGTCGCCCACAGTAATGAAAAACTGTTTTTT. V usage is TRBV27 and J usage is TRBJ1-4, with D uncertain. Germline-derived CDR1 and CDR2 are MNHEY and SMNVEV (reference sequence). The V end was cut by 5 bases, the J end by 4 bases, with 11 bases between. CDR3 length equals 14 residues.